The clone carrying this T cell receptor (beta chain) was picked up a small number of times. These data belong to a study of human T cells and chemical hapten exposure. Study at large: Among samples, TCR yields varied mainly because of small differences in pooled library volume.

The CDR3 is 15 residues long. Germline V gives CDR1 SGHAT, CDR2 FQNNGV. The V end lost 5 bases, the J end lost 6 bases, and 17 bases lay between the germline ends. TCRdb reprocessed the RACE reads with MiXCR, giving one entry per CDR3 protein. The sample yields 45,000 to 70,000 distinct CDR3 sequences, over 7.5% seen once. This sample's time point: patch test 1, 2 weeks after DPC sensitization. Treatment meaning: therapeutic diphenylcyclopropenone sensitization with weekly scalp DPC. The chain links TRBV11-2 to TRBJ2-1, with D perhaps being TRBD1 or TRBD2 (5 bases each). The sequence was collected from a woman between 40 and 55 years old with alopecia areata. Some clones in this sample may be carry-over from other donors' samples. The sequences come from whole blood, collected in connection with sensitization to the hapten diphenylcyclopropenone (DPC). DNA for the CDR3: TGTGCCAGCAGCGGACGCCCTGGGGGAAGCAATGAGCAGTTCTTC. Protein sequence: CASSGRPGGSNEQFF.